This is a list of T cell receptor beta chains from one sample in a study of cytotoxic CD8 clonotypes in ibrutinib-treated CLL. Clones were read by immunoSEQ multiplex PCR, and TCRdb kept only the in-frame ones, dropping some. The table shows about 24,000 clones, with 65% to 80% occurring only once. Sequencing was performed on PBMCs, taken after 12 months of ibrutinib treatment. Receptor source: a human donor with chronic lymphocytic leukemia. Each CDR3 is given with its conserved first and last residue. D genes are given only for firm matches. Expanded clones are given a class, and other clones once, few, many or no size at all.

d_gene	len	v_gene	j_gene	abundance	CDR3aa	CDR3nt
.	15	TRBV1	TRBJ1-2	.	CTSSQDPNLTGGYTF	TGCACCAGCAGCCAAGATCCGAATCTCACGGGGGGCTACACCTTC
TRBD2	15	TRBV5-1	TRBJ2-1	.	CASSLGVAGGNEQFF	TGCGCCAGCAGCTTGGGGGTAGCGGGAGGGAATGAGCAGTTCTTC
TRBD1	16	TRBV19	TRBJ2-2	.	CASSIGQGPNTGELFF	TGTGCCAGTAGTATAGGACAGGGCCCGAACACCGGGGAGCTGTTTTTT
.	16	TRBV5-6	TRBJ1-4	.	CASSLWQTVTNEKLFF	TGTGCCAGCAGCTTGTGGCAGACAGTAACTAATGAAAAACTGTTTTTT
.	14	TRBV9	TRBJ1-1	.	CASSTGHGRSVAFF	TGTGCCAGCAGTACCGGTCACGGACGGTCTGTCGCTTTCTTT
.	16	TRBV28	TRBJ1-2	.	CASSLRGTQVTYGYTF	TGTGCCAGCAGTTTGAGGGGGACACAGGTAACCTATGGCTACACCTTC
.	14	TRBV28	TRBJ2-7	.	CASRMPRPPYEQYF	TGTGCCAGCAGGATGCCCCGGCCCCCCTACGAGCAGTACTTC
.	13	TRBV11-1	TRBJ1-1	.	CASSLVENTEAFF	TGTGCCAGCAGCTTAGTCGAGAACACTGAAGCTTTCTTT
.	15	TRBV10-3	TRBJ1-5	once	CAISPGVSGDGPQHF	TGTGCCATATCTCCGGGGGTCTCCGGCGATGGGCCCCAGCATTTT
.	14	TRBV2	TRBJ2-3	.	CASTRQMGPDTQYF	TGTGCCAGCACTCGACAAATGGGTCCAGATACGCAGTATTTT
.	13	TRBV9	TRBJ1-2	.	CASTLGGSYGYTF	TGTGCCAGCACCCTTGGGGGGTCCTATGGCTACACCTTC
TRBD1	11	TRBV20-1	TRBJ2-1	.	CRVTGGNEQFF	TGCAGGGTGACAGGGGGCAATGAGCAGTTCTTC
.	14	TRBV27	TRBJ1-1	.	CASSLSRGDTEAFF	TGTGCCAGCAGTTTATCCCGGGGGGACACTGAAGCTTTCTTT
.	15	TRBV28	TRBJ1-4	.	CASSPGRGGREKLFF	TGTGCCAGCAGCCCCGGGAGGGGTGGAAGGGAAAAACTGTTTTTT
TRBD1	13	TRBV10-3	TRBJ1-1	.	CATWTGADTEAFF	TGTGCCACTTGGACAGGGGCGGACACTGAAGCTTTCTTT
.	15	TRBV7-3	TRBJ2-2	.	CASSPDSRQTGELFF	TGTGCCAGCAGCCCCGATAGCCGGCAAACCGGGGAGCTGTTTTTT
.	11	TRBV28	TRBJ2-3	.	CASSRVDTQYF	TGTGCCAGCAGTAGGGTAGATACGCAGTATTTT
.	15	TRBV6-4	TRBJ1-2	.	CASSDPRGGDYGYTF	TGTGCCAGCAGTGACCCGAGGGGGGGTGACTATGGCTACACCTTC
.	16	TRBV11-2	TRBJ1-3	.	CASSLGLSRSGNTIYF	TGTGCCAGCAGCTTAGGGTTGTCGAGGTCTGGAAACACCATATATTTT
TRBD1	14	TRBV6-5	TRBJ1-2	.	CASSYSTGAWGYTF	TGTGCCAGCAGTTACTCTACAGGGGCTTGGGGCTACACCTTC
TRBD1	15	TRBV6-5	TRBJ2-3	.	CASSKQGRGTDTQYF	TGTGCCAGCAGCAAACAGGGGAGAGGCACAGATACGCAGTATTTT
.	13	TRBV10-1	TRBJ2-1	few	CASSVMQGNEQFF	TGCGCCAGCAGTGTAATGCAGGGCAATGAGCAGTTCTTC
TRBD2	17	TRBV5-1	TRBJ2-5	once	CASSSGTSGGLQETQYF	TGCGCCAGCAGCTCCGGGACTAGCGGGGGACTCCAAGAGACCCAGTACTTC
.	12	TRBV5-1	TRBJ2-7	.	CASSQGTYEQYF	TGCGCCAGCAGCCAAGGGACCTACGAGCAGTACTTC
.	15	TRBV6-5	TRBJ2-2	few	CASRDRYNPTGELFF	TGTGCCAGCAGGGACCGATATAATCCCACCGGGGAGCTGTTTTTT
.	14	TRBV5-1	TRBJ2-5	few	CASSRGGDQETQYF	TGCGCCAGCAGCCGAGGGGGGGACCAAGAGACCCAGTACTTC
.	12	TRBV5-6	TRBJ1-1	.	CASSFSGVEAFF	TGTGCCAGCAGCTTTTCAGGTGTTGAAGCTTTCTTT
.	15	TRBV7-6	TRBJ2-7	few	CASSLAPGRGYEQYF	TGTGCCAGCAGCTTAGCGCCTGGCAGGGGCTACGAGCAGTACTTC